The 28 T cell receptor beta chains given below trace back to one sample, sequenced in a study of CD8+ T cells in alopecia areata. The sample's treatment: oral pan-JAK inhibitor, 5-10 mg twice daily. As the sequencing template, cDNA was produced by extracting RNA and reverse transcribing it. Profiling relied on immunoSEQ multiplex PCR, and the TCRdb table lists in-frame clones only, not all of them. Found here are 100,000 to 150,000 clones, approximately 57% of them singletons; the top ten hold around 5.7%. Source: CD4+ T cells sorted from blood, taken at week 4, from a patient treated with tofacitinib. The source is a human donor with alopecia areata.

The chain recombines TRBV27 with TRBJ1-2; TRBD1 is a possible D gene (6 bases). Trimming took off 3 bases at V and 4 bases at J, with 12 bases between the two ends. Germline V gene lookup returns CDR1 MNHEY and CDR2 SMNVEV (reference sequence). The CDR3 sequence is 14 residues long. CDR3 nucleotides: TGTGCCAGCAGTTTCCGACAGGCATTCTATGGCTACACCTTC. As protein: CASSFRQAFYGYTF.

This clone showed up just once. The chain joins TRBV7-2 to TRBJ2-7, with a weak D call TRBD2 (5 bases). CDR1 is SGHTA, CDR2 FQGNSA, per germline. This CDR3 is 14 amino acids long. V lost 4 bases, J lost 3 bases, and 13 bases lay in between. CDR3 nucleotide sequence: TGTGCCAGCAGCTCCTGGCCTACTAGCTACGAGCAGTACTTC. Residues: CASSSWPTSYEQYF.

V is TRBV7-2 and J is TRBJ1-4, with 8 bases lining up with TRBD1. Trimming at V came to 8 bases and at J to 0 bases, leaving 5 bases not matched to a gene. This CDR3 is 15 amino acids long. The germline CDR1 and CDR2 sequences are SGHTA and FQGNSA. CDR3 protein: CASRQGTTTNEKLFF. CDR3 DNA: TGTGCCAGCCGACAGGGGACAACAACTAATGAAAAACTGTTTTTT.

The rearrangement links TRBV5-4 to TRBJ2-5; D gene unclear. Germline lookup yields CDR1 SGHNT and CDR2 YYREEE (reference sequence). V was pared by 3 bases and J by 0 bases, with 9 bases between. The CDR3 totals 14 residues. CDR3 bases: TGTGCCAGCAGCTCAGTTCAGTACCAAGAGACCCAGTACTTC. The encoded protein is CASSSVQYQETQYF.

This chain links TRBV27 with TRBJ2-7; no clear D gene. V shed 8 bases and J shed 0 bases, with 20 bases lying between them. The CDR3 has 16 residues. Germline assignment: CDR1 MNHEY and CDR2 SMNVEV (reference sequence). CDR3 sequence (DNA): TGTGCCAGCTCCCACCAGGCCTGGGGTTCCTCCTACGAGCAGTACTTC. Its translation is CASSHQAWGSSYEQYF.

This chain connects TRBV7-9 to TRBJ1-5; D is possibly TRBD1 (6 bases). The V end was cut by 5 bases, the J end by 0 bases, with 14 bases between. Germline V gene data show CDR1 as SEHNR and CDR2 as FQNEAQ (reference sequence). This CDR3 contains 16 residues. The CDR3 nucleotides are TGTGCCAGCAGCCCAGGGACATCTGTTAGCAATCAGCCCCAGCATTTT. Translation gives CASSPGTSVSNQPQHF.

This rearrangement joins TRBV30 to TRBJ1-4, with D possibly TRBD1 on 6 matching bases. CDR1 and CDR2 from the germline V gene are GTSNPN and SVGIG (reference sequence). The length of the CDR3 is 13 residues. V shed 0 bases and J shed 7 bases, with 9 bases lying between them. CDR3 sequence reads: CAWSVQGSEKLFF. The DNA of the CDR3 is TGTGCCTGGAGTGTACAGGGTTCTGAAAAACTGTTTTTT.

A note on this clone: At one end, the junction sequence differs from germline, possibly due to a read error. This chain links TRBV30 with TRBJ1-4, with D perhaps TRBD1 (6 bases). This CDR3 has 15 amino acids. Looked up from germline, CDR1 is GTSNPN and CDR2 is SVGIG (reference sequence). CDR3 protein: CAWSPRTALNGKLFF. CDR3 sequence (DNA): TGTGCCTGGAGTCCTCGGACAGCCCTTAATGGAAAACTGTTTTTT. Full variable domain (rest looked up from reference TRBV30 and TRBJ1-4): SQTIHQWPATLVQPVGSPLSLECTVEGTSNPNLYWYRQAAGRGLQLLFYSVGIGQISSEVPQNLSASRPQDRQFILSSKKLLLSDSGFYLCAWSPRTALNGKLFFGSGTQLSVL.

A few counts support this clone. The chain has TRBV7-2 and TRBJ1-5, with unresolved D. The CDR3 totals 14 residues. Germline-derived CDR1 and CDR2 are SGHTA and FQGNSA. V gave up 4 bases and J gave up 1 base, with 8 bases separating them. CDR3 loop: CASSSDTSNQPQHF. As DNA, the CDR3 is TGTGCCAGCAGCTCCGACACGAGCAATCAGCCCCAGCATTTT.

The J gene is TRBJ1-1, the V gene TRBV6-5, with no clear D. Trimming removed 6 bases from V and 8 bases from J, with 10 bases in between. CDR1 is MNHEY and CDR2 is SVGAGI in the germline V gene. The CDR3 has 11 amino acids. The CDR3 loop is CASRQTGEAFF. CDR3 DNA sequence: TGTGCCAGCAGACAGACCGGGGAAGCTTTCTTT.

The J gene is TRBJ1-1, the V gene TRBV7-9, with D maybe TRBD1 (5 bases). Germline CDR1 reads SEHNR; CDR2 reads FQNEAQ (reference sequence). The germline V and J ends were trimmed by 5 bases and 7 bases, with 11 bases remaining between them. The CDR3 has 12 amino acids. CDR3 in DNA: TGTGCCAGCAGCGGCGGGGCGGATGAAGCTTTCTTT. This gives the protein CASSGGADEAFF.

The chain couples TRBV5-1 to TRBJ2-5, with D possibly called TRBD1 or TRBD2 (6 bases each). V lost 3 bases and J 3 bases, leaving 12 bases between the germline ends. Germline V gene sequence: CDR1 SGHRS, CDR2 YFSETQ. The CDR3 extends over 14 amino acids. This CDR3 reads CASSSWGAEETQYF. CDR3 nucleotides: TGCGCCAGCAGCTCTTGGGGGGCGGAAGAGACCCAGTACTTC.

The chain has TRBV18 and TRBJ2-5, with 11 bases fitting TRBD1. Trimming removed 4 bases from V and 5 bases from J; junction bases left unmatched: 6. Germline V gene data show CDR1 as KGHSH and CDR2 as LQKENI. The CDR3 covers 15 residues. CDR3 nucleotides: TGTGCCAGCTCACTGGGACAGGGGGATTCGGAGACCCAGTACTTC. Its translation is CASSLGQGDSETQYF.

The chain combines TRBV7-3 with TRBJ2-2; 12 bases align to TRBD2. J lost 5 bases, V lost 5 bases, and 9 bases had no gene match. Germline V gives CDR1 SGHTA, CDR2 FQGTGA. CDR3 length: 17 amino acids. The chain's CDR3 is CASSPIASGRGTGELFF. CDR3 DNA: TGTGCCAGCAGCCCCATAGCTAGCGGGAGGGGTACCGGGGAGCTGTTTTTT.

V and J are TRBV29-1 and TRBJ2-5; the D gene is possibly TRBD1 (8 bases). This CDR3 has 12 amino acids. Germline lookup yields CDR1 SQVTM and CDR2 ANQGSEA. With 7 bases removed from V and 3 bases from J, the gap between germline ends came to 12 bases. In DNA form, the CDR3 reads TGCAGCGCCACAGGGGGGGAAGAGACCCAGTACTTC. It yields the protein CSATGGEETQYF.

This clone came up a few times. The chain carries TRBV2 and TRBJ2-5, with D uncertain. The CDR3 is made up of 12 amino acids. Germline lookup yields CDR1 SNHLY and CDR2 FYNNEI. The ends were cut back, 2 bases at V and 5 bases at J, with 6 bases in the middle. The CDR3 sequence is CASSEQRETQYF. The DNA for the CDR3 is TGTGCCAGCAGTGAACAGAGGGAGACCCAGTACTTC.

The chain employs TRBV4-1 and TRBJ2-2; D unresolved. Germline V gene sequence: CDR1 MGHRA, CDR2 YSYEKL. The CDR3 has 14 amino acids. V was pared by 5 bases and J by 4 bases, with 11 bases between. CDR3 sequence: CASSSRLVTGELFF. The CDR3 coding sequence is TGCGCCAGCAGCTCCCGACTGGTCACCGGGGAGCTGTTTTTT.

The chain is built from TRBV7-9 and TRBJ1-5, with unresolved D. The germline V gene encodes CDR1 SEHNR and CDR2 FQNEAQ (reference sequence). The CDR3 length is 11 residues. V lost 8 bases to trimming and J lost 4 bases, with 6 bases between them. DNA for the CDR3: TGTGCCAGCGGAACAAATCAGCCCCAGCATTTT. Protein sequence: CASGTNQPQHF. The full variable domain, its missing parts supplied by reference TRBV7-9 and TRBJ1-5, is DTGVSQNPRHKITKRGQNVTFRCDPISEHNRLYWYRQTLGQGPEFLTYFQNEAQLEKSRLLSDRFSAERPKGSFSTLEIQRTEQGDSAMYLCASGTNQPQHFGDGTRLSIL.

The V and J genes are TRBV4-1 and TRBJ1-5; no clear D gene. V gave up 0 bases and J gave up 7 bases, with 7 bases separating them. The CDR3 is 13 amino acids. Germline V gene lookup returns CDR1 MGHRA and CDR2 YSYEKL. CDR3 DNA: TGCGCCAGCAGCCAAGATCTGTGGCAGCCCCAGCATTTT. Translating gives CASSQDLWQPQHF.

The chain carries TRBV30 and TRBJ2-5, with no clear D. The V and J ends lost 5 bases and 2 bases respectively, with 9 bases between them. The germline gives CDR1 GTSNPN, CDR2 SVGIG (reference sequence). This CDR3 has 12 amino acids. As DNA, the CDR3 is TGTGCCTGGGGGGTAGGACAAGAGACCCAGTACTTC. Protein sequence: CAWGVGQETQYF.

The chain employs TRBV6-6 and TRBJ1-1, with 7 bases lining up with TRBD1. Trimming at V came to 7 bases and at J to 3 bases, leaving 2 bases not matched to a gene. This CDR3 comprises 12 residues. The germline gives CDR1 MNHNY, CDR2 SVGAGI (reference sequence). In nucleotides, the CDR3 is TGTGCCAGCACCCAGGGGGACACTGAAGCTTTCTTT. Its translation: CASTQGDTEAFF.

The rearrangement links TRBV29-1 to TRBJ2-7; D is possibly TRBD1 or TRBD2 (5 bases each). The CDR3 has 14 amino acids. Trimming took off 3 bases at V and 5 bases at J, with 17 bases between the two ends. From germline, CDR1 is SQVTM and CDR2 ANQGSEA. The CDR3 region has the DNA TGCAGCGTTGATCTCCAGGCAGGGACCAACGAGCAGTACTTC. Amino acids: CSVDLQAGTNEQYF.

The chain couples TRBV7-3 to TRBJ2-5; D is unresolved. Looked up from germline, CDR1 is SGHTA and CDR2 is FQGTGA. Trimming removed 3 bases from V and 6 bases from J, with 11 bases in between. The CDR3 runs to 13 residues. DNA for the CDR3: TGTGCCAGCAGCTTGAGTAGCTTGCAGACCCAGTACTTC. Translating gives CASSLSSLQTQYF.

The rearrangement joins TRBV7-2 to TRBJ2-5, with TRBD2 matching 10 bases. Germline assignment: CDR1 SGHTA and CDR2 FQGNSA. J gave up 3 bases and V 3 bases, and 1 base lay outside the gene matches. The length of the CDR3 is 14 residues. The CDR3 DNA follows: TGTGCCAGCAGCTTTCTAGCGGGAGAAGAGACCCAGTACTTC. It encodes CASSFLAGEETQYF.

V usage is TRBV27 and J usage is TRBJ2-5; D not resolved. The CDR3 totals 14 residues. Germline V gives CDR1 MNHEY, CDR2 SMNVEV (reference sequence). V was cut by 5 bases and J by 5 bases, with 15 bases left in between. DNA of the CDR3: TGTGCCAGCAGTCCCCAGGTTGGCCGGGAGACCCAGTACTTC. It encodes CASSPQVGRETQYF.

The CDR3 spells CASSARDRGDGYTF. DNA for the CDR3: TGTGCCAGCAGCGCAAGGGACAGGGGGGATGGCTACACCTTC. V gene TRBV7-9 combines with J gene TRBJ1-2; 11 bases map to TRBD1. The CDR3 covers 14 residues. Losses at the gene ends were 5 bases for V and 6 bases for J; bases not matched to a gene: 5. Germline V CDR1 and CDR2: SEHNR, FQNEAQ (reference sequence).

The V and J genes are TRBV7-2 and TRBJ1-6; D is unclear. There are 15 residues in the CDR3. Trimming cost V 1 base and J 7 bases, with 11 bases left between them. Germline lookup yields CDR1 SGHTA and CDR2 FQGNSA. Here the CDR3 DNA reads TGTGCCAGCAGCTTAGTAGCGGAGGTCAATTCACCCCTCCACTTT. Translated: CASSLVAEVNSPLHF.

In this sample, this clone turned up a few times. The rearrangement uses TRBV15 and TRBJ2-5, with D maybe TRBD1 (7 bases). This CDR3 has 14 amino acids. The germline gives CDR1 LNHNV, CDR2 YYDKDF (reference sequence). Trimming pared 0 bases from V and 5 bases from J, leaving 10 bases between. The chain's CDR3 is CATSRDRGAETQYF. CDR3 in DNA: TGTGCCACCAGCAGAGACAGGGGGGCCGAGACCCAGTACTTC.